These 28 T cell receptor beta chains share one sample of origin, sequenced in a study of neoadjuvant nivolumab and ipilimumab in lung cancer. Sequencing used immunoSEQ multiplex PCR; TCRdb keeps in-frame clones, though not all of them. In the table there are some 10,000 clones, about 72% of which are singletons. Sequenced material: tumor tissue, taken after neoadjuvant nivolumab, alone or with ipilimumab, at or shortly before surgery. These receptors all come from an adult with non-small cell lung cancer.

As DNA, the CDR3 is TGTGCCAGCAGCTTGGAGGGGTTGGGGGCTGAAGCTTTCTTT. It translates to CASSLEGLGAEAFF. This rearrangement joins TRBV5-6 to TRBJ1-1; TRBD1 is a possible D gene (5 bases). The CDR3 consists of 14 residues. The ends were cut back, 0 bases at V and 6 bases at J, with 12 bases in the middle. In germline, CDR1 is SGHDT, CDR2 YYEEEE.

This chain connects TRBV5-4 to TRBJ2-2; D uncertain. The ends were cut back, 1 base at V and 1 base at J, with 5 bases in the middle. Germline V gene lookup returns CDR1 SGHNT and CDR2 YYREEE (reference sequence). The CDR3 sequence is 14 residues long. In nucleotides, the CDR3 is TGTGCCAGCAGCTTGAGCCTGAACACCGGGGAGCTGTTTTTT. Translating gives CASSLSLNTGELFF.

The CDR3 spells CASSALGLTSGSYEQYF. The CDR3 nucleotides read TGTGCCAGCAGCGCCCTGGGATTGACTAGCGGGAGCTACGAGCAGTACTTC. The V call is TRBV7-9, the J call TRBJ2-7; 12 bases are shared with TRBD2. Germline CDR1 is SEHNR and CDR2 is FQNEAQ (reference sequence). The CDR3 is made up of 17 amino acids. V shed 5 bases and J 3 bases; nucleotides not matched to a gene: 11. Filled out from reference TRBV7-9 and TRBJ2-7, the complete variable domain reads DTGVSQNPRHKITKRGQNVTFRCDPISEHNRLYWYRQTLGQGPEFLTYFQNEAQLEKSRLLSDRFSAERPKGSFSTLEIQRTEQGDSAMYLCASSALGLTSGSYEQYFGPGTRLTVT.

The chain couples TRBV6-5 to TRBJ2-5; tentatively, D is TRBD2 (6 bases). CDR1 is MNHEY, CDR2 SVGAGI, per germline. This CDR3 spans 14 amino acids. Trimming left V 4 bases short and J 5 bases short, with 14 bases between. CDR3 sequence: CASSSSGVGETQYF. CDR3 sequence (DNA): TGTGCCAGCAGTTCATCGGGGGTCGGGGAGACCCAGTACTTC.

The chain joins TRBV7-2 to TRBJ1-3, with unresolved D. This CDR3 comprises 15 residues. Germline CDR1 is SGHTA and CDR2 is FQGNSA. V was cut by 5 bases and J by 0 bases, with 11 bases left in between. This CDR3 reads CASSPQVTSGNTIYF. CDR3 sequence (DNA): TGTGCCAGCAGCCCCCAGGTTACCTCTGGAAACACCATATATTTT.

The sample holds a few counts of this clone. V usage is TRBV5-1 and J usage is TRBJ1-1; possibly TRBD1 for D (6 bases). This CDR3 is 16 amino acids long. Germline loops: CDR1 SGHRS, CDR2 YFSETQ. Between the trimmed V and J ends, which lost 2 bases and 3 bases, there was a span of 17 bases. CDR3 nucleotides: TGCGCCAGCAGCTTAAGGGAAAGAAGGGGGGACACTGAAGCTTTCTTT. Its protein is CASSLRERRGDTEAFF.

The V gene is TRBV5-4, the J gene TRBJ1-2, with D maybe TRBD1 (5 bases). V was trimmed by 4 bases and J by 10 bases, leaving 14 bases between them. The CDR3 length is 12 residues. Germline CDR1 SGHNT, CDR2 YYREEE (reference sequence). The CDR3 sequence: CASSPGRNFYTF. The CDR3 DNA is TGTGCCAGCAGCCCGGGACGGAACTTCTACACCTTC.

The chain uses TRBV18 and TRBJ2-5, with 7 bases lining up with TRBD2. Per the germline V gene, CDR1 is KGHSH and CDR2 is LQKENI. The CDR3 is 16 residues long. The V and J ends lost 4 bases and 5 bases, in that order; junction bases with no gene match: 13. CDR3 DNA sequence: TGTGCCAGCTCACGTCTGGGGGGGAAAGAAGGCGAGACCCAGTACTTC. Its translation: CASSRLGGKEGETQYF.

The rearrangement links TRBV6-4 to TRBJ1-2; D possibly corresponds to TRBD1 (6 bases). Between the trimmed V and J ends, which lost 0 bases and 4 bases, there was a span of 12 bases. Germline V gene lookup returns CDR1 MRHNA and CDR2 SNTAGT. The CDR3 covers 15 residues. In DNA form, the CDR3 reads TGTGCCAGCAGTGACTCGAAAACAGGGCGCTATGGCTACACCTTC. Translated: CASSDSKTGRYGYTF.

This chain joins TRBV5-1 and TRBJ2-7; D gene uncertain. Germline V lookup: CDR1 SGHRS, CDR2 YFSETQ. CDR3 length: 15 residues. The germline V and J ends were trimmed by 0 bases and 2 bases, with 12 bases remaining between them. The DNA for the CDR3 is TGCGCCAGCAGCTTGGCCGGGCCTTATGCCTACGAGCAGTACTTC. It codes for CASSLAGPYAYEQYF. The whole variable domain, filled in from reference TRBV5-1 and TRBJ2-7, reads KAGVTQTPRYLIKTRGQQVTLSCSPISGHRSVSWYQQTPGQGLQFLFEYFSETQRNKGNFPGRFSGRQFSNSRSEMNVSTLELGDSALYLCASSLAGPYAYEQYFGPGTRLTVT.

The CDR3 region has the DNA TGTGCCAGCTCACCAAGGGGCGCCGAGCAGTACTTC. Its protein product is CASSPRGAEQYF. V usage is TRBV18 and J usage is TRBJ2-7; a possible D gene is TRBD1 (5 bases). The germline gives CDR1 KGHSH, CDR2 LQKENI. This CDR3 has 12 residues. V was cut by 2 bases and J by 6 bases, with 8 bases left in between.

The gene calls are TRBV5-1 and TRBJ1-2; the match to TRBD1 covers 7 bases. The CDR3 is 15 amino acids. Germline CDR1 SGHRS, CDR2 YFSETQ. V shed 3 bases, J shed 1 base, and the junction held 6 bases outside the gene matches. The CDR3 region is CASSSEGAVNYGYTF. DNA of the CDR3: TGCGCCAGCAGCTCCGAGGGGGCGGTTAACTATGGCTACACCTTC.

This clone was seen more than once but under ten times. This rearrangement joins TRBV18 to TRBJ2-7; a weak D match, TRBD1 (5 bases). Looked up from germline, CDR1 is KGHSH and CDR2 is LQKENI. Trimming pared 3 bases from V and 5 bases from J, leaving 14 bases between. The CDR3 is made up of 14 amino acids. CDR3 coding DNA: TGTGCCAGCTCACCGTGGCAGGGCGGCGACGAGCAGTACTTC. Translating it yields CASSPWQGGDEQYF.

The CDR3 spells CASSFRAGSGTDTQYF. CDR3 DNA sequence: TGCGCCAGCAGCTTCAGGGCTGGGTCGGGCACAGATACGCAGTATTTT. The V gene is TRBV5-1, the J gene TRBJ2-3, with D possibly being TRBD1 (5 bases). The CDR3 length is 16 residues. Germline V gene lookup returns CDR1 SGHRS and CDR2 YFSETQ. Trimming cost V 2 bases and J 1 base, with 14 bases left between them.

This sequence joins TRBV9 and TRBJ2-6, with D possibly being TRBD1 (5 bases). V was shortened by 0 bases and J by 3 bases, with 19 bases between the two germline ends. The CDR3 sequence is 19 residues long. Germline loops: CDR1 SGDLS, CDR2 YYNGEE. The CDR3 sequence: CASSVDLGRRIGGANVLTF. DNA for the CDR3: TGTGCCAGCAGCGTAGATCTGGGGCGTCGAATTGGTGGGGCCAACGTCCTGACTTTC.

The rearrangement joins TRBV7-9 to TRBJ2-2, with D perhaps matching TRBD1 (6 bases). The ends were cut back, 8 bases at V and 1 base at J, with 11 bases in the middle. Germline V CDR1 and CDR2: SEHNR, FQNEAQ (reference sequence). The CDR3 is 14 amino acids. The CDR3 reads CASHGQMNTGELFF. In nucleotides, the CDR3 is TGTGCCAGCCACGGACAGATGAACACCGGGGAGCTGTTTTTT.

This clone was counted a few times. The chain's CDR3 is CASSRGTPTYNEQFF. The CDR3 region has the DNA TGTGCCAGCAGCCGGGGGACTCCCACCTACAATGAGCAGTTCTTC. The chain has TRBV6-5 and TRBJ2-1, with D perhaps matching TRBD2 (6 bases). V lost 6 bases, J lost 2 bases, and 14 bases lay in between. The CDR3 consists of 15 residues. Germline V gives CDR1 MNHEY, CDR2 SVGAGI.

The rearrangement links TRBV6-5 to TRBJ2-7; D not resolved. The length of the CDR3 is 14 residues. V lost 4 bases and J 7 bases, leaving 17 bases between the germline ends. Germline assignment: CDR1 MNHEY and CDR2 SVGAGI. CDR3 loop: CASSSDGSQWEQYF. The CDR3 DNA is TGTGCCAGCAGTTCAGACGGGTCCCAGTGGGAGCAGTACTTC.

This sequence joins TRBV28 and TRBJ2-7, with a tentative D call TRBD1 (5 bases). V dropped 7 bases and J dropped 1 base, with 11 bases sitting between them. This CDR3 spans 13 amino acids. Germline V gene data show CDR1 as MDHEN and CDR2 as SYDVKM. CDR3 in DNA: TGTGCCAGCATCCTTCAGGGTTCCTACGAGCAGTACTTC. It specifies CASILQGSYEQYF.

CDR3 protein: CAISESRHSYEQYF. The CDR3 coding sequence is TGTGCCATCAGTGAGTCGAGGCACTCCTACGAGCAGTACTTC. The rearrangement links TRBV10-3 to TRBJ2-7, with D unresolved. Germline CDR1 and CDR2: ENHRY and SYGVKD. Trimming removed 0 bases from V and 0 bases from J, with 6 bases in between. The CDR3 sequence is 14 residues long.

The J gene is TRBJ2-1, the V gene TRBV12-5; 12 positions agree with TRBD2. With V trimmed by 8 bases and J by 1 base, 3 bases remained unmatched. CDR3 length equals 15 residues. CDR1 and CDR2 from the germline V gene are LGHNT and FRNRAP. DNA for the CDR3: TGTGCTAGTACCACTAGCGGGAGGTCCTACAATGAGCAGTTCTTC. Amino acid sequence: CASTTSGRSYNEQFF. Supplemented by reference TRBV12-5 and TRBJ2-1, the full variable domain reads DARVTQTPRHKVTEMGQEVTMRCQPILGHNTVFWYRQTMMQGLELLAYFRNRAPLDDSGMPKDRFSAEMPDATLATLKIQPSEPRDSAVYFCASTTSGRSYNEQFFGPGTRLTVL.

V and J are TRBV4-2 and TRBJ2-7, with 8 bases aligning to TRBD1. This CDR3 has 15 residues. Per germline, CDR1 LGHNA and CDR2 YNFKEQ. V trimming: 1 base; J trimming: 5 bases; junction bases outside the gene matches: 7. CDR3 loop: CASSQGQGARDEQYF. The CDR3 nucleotides are TGTGCCAGCAGCCAAGGGCAGGGGGCAAGGGACGAGCAGTACTTC.

This chain connects TRBV19 to TRBJ2-5; tentatively, D is TRBD1 or TRBD2 (5 bases each). This CDR3 region has 14 residues. Germline V gene sequence: CDR1 LNHDA, CDR2 SQIVND (reference sequence). V shed 1 base and J shed 4 bases, with 10 bases lying between them. CDR3 residues: CASSIGGVGETQYF. The CDR3 DNA is TGTGCCAGTAGTATAGGAGGGGTTGGAGAGACCCAGTACTTC. Using reference TRBV19 and TRBJ2-5 for the parts outside the CDR3, the full variable domain is DGGITQSPKYLFRKEGQNVTLSCEQNLNHDAMYWYRQDPGQGLRLIYYSQIVNDFQKGDIAEGYSVSREKKESFPLTVTSAQKNPTAFYLCASSIGGVGETQYFGPGTRLLVL.

This clone was recorded a few times. CDR3 coding DNA: TGTGCCAGCAGCTTCGGCGGGAGCTACGAGCAGTACTTC. Translating it yields CASSFGGSYEQYF. The chain links TRBV7-9 to TRBJ2-7; 7 bases are a match to TRBD2. In germline, CDR1 is SEHNR, CDR2 FQNEAQ (reference sequence). J was trimmed by 3 bases and V by 3 bases; bases with no gene match: 2. This CDR3 spans 13 amino acids.

The CDR3 region is CASSLAGEDYGYTF. CDR3 sequence (DNA): TGTGCCAGCAGCTTAGCGGGGGAAGACTATGGCTACACCTTC. The V call is TRBV7-3, the J call TRBJ1-2; D perhaps matches TRBD1 (5 bases). The CDR3 totals 14 residues. The germline V and J ends were trimmed by 2 bases and 3 bases, with 10 bases remaining between them. Germline values: CDR1 SGHTA, CDR2 FQGTGA.

Here the CDR3 DNA reads TGCGCCAGCAGCCACGCCTACACGAACACTGAAGCTTTCTTT. Protein sequence: CASSHAYTNTEAFF. The V and J genes are TRBV4-1 and TRBJ1-1, with no clear D. V was trimmed by 3 bases and J by 1 base, leaving 9 bases between them. The CDR3 is 14 residues long. Germline V CDR1 and CDR2: MGHRA, YSYEKL.

V and J are TRBV11-2 and TRBJ1-4; D ambiguous. V gave up 0 bases and J gave up 8 bases, with 13 bases separating them. CDR3 length: 15 residues. Germline V lookup: CDR1 SGHAT, CDR2 FQNNGV. The CDR3 loop reads CASSLDDKRPEKLFF. The CDR3 DNA follows: TGTGCCAGCAGCTTAGACGACAAACGACCCGAAAAACTGTTTTTT.

The sample holds a few counts of this clone. The chain carries TRBV29-1 and TRBJ2-6; 8 nucleotides line up with TRBD1. Per the germline V gene, CDR1 is SQVTM and CDR2 is ANQGSEA. V lost 5 bases to trimming and J lost 2 bases; unmatched junction nucleotides: 2. This CDR3 region has 14 residues. Written as DNA, the CDR3 is TGCAGCGTTACGACAGGGGCTGGGGCCAACGTCCTGACTTTC. The encoded protein is CSVTTGAGANVLTF.